Reported below is one TCR beta chain. Its cognate antigen is unknown. Repertoires were generated with immunoSEQ multiplex PCR, while TCRdb's copy carries only in-frame clones and drops some. The table has over 110,000 clones, just under 95% seen once. These data are taken from a study of T cell responses to AZD1222 COVID-19 vaccine. Regarding the study as a whole: Females made up more of the donors, who were largely white British, and clonal diversity may have come out too low. Nearly half of spike-specific TCRs reportedly go after variant regions that carry no mutations. Two AZD1222 administrations were followed by greater Spike-specific TCR breadth and depth.

This material consisted of peripheral blood, taken on day 0 of AZD1222 vaccination. The TCR sequence derives from an adult in good health.

CDR3 sequence: CASSRTGGTEAFF. The CDR3 bases are TGTGCCAGCAGTCGGACAGGGGGCACTGAAGCTTTCTTT. The rearrangement links TRBV25-1 to TRBJ1-1; 10 nucleotides line up with TRBD1. From germline, CDR1 is MGHDK and CDR2 SYGVNS. Trimming removed 5 bases from V and 4 bases from J; junction bases left unmatched: 1. The length of the CDR3 is 13 residues.